The source of this TCR beta chain is a study of blood T cell repertoires in COVID-19. Looking at the study overall: Acute and convalescent COVID-19 specimens originated in the United States, Italy and Spain. T cells, B-cell-depleted T cells, or PBMCs provided the cDNA or gDNA that served as material.

Participant age was about 18 to 89 years, and participants resided in approximately 24 US areas. The length of the CDR3 is 13 residues. Germline V CDR1 and CDR2: KGHSH, LQKENI. Trimming left V 1 base short and J 5 bases short, with 7 bases between. In the original workflow: Nucleated cell number was recorded as an estimate derived from reference gene primer amplification. Measured with immunoSEQ multiplex PCR; TCRdb has only the in-frame clones, and not every one. That table furnishes V, J and clone size, whereas the DNA furnished D and trimming. Among 130,000 or so clones listed, 80% to 90% were seen once.

The origin of this receptor is a woman aged 45-59 years with acute COVID-19. The rearrangement joins TRBV18 to TRBJ2-3; D not resolved. The source material was PBMCs or T cells enriched from blood (not recorded which). The DNA for the CDR3 is TGTGCCAGCTCACCACGGTCGGGAGATACGCAGTATTTT. This sequence encodes CASSPRSGDTQYF.